The 3 T cell receptor beta chains in this list originate from one sample, sequenced in a study of OX40 agonist ivuxolimab in advanced cancers. This table comes from immunoSEQ multiplex PCR, and its TCRdb copy is limited to in-frame clones, with some not included. The sample holds around 73,000 clones; about 87% are singletons and the top ten take 0.4% to 0.55%. Specimen: CD4+ or CD8+ T cells sorted from blood, collected in a trial of the OX40 agonist ivuxolimab. The receptors shown here come from an adult with an advanced solid tumor such as melanoma, head and neck, liver or kidney cancer.

The sample holds one count of this clone. For the CDR3, the DNA is TGTGCCAGCAGCTTAAGTATTCAGCCCCAGCATTTT. Protein sequence: CASSLSIQPQHF. The chain uses TRBV7-8 and TRBJ1-5; the D is unclear. There are 12 residues in the CDR3. Germline CDR1 reads SGHVS; CDR2 reads FQNEAQ. Trimming shortened V by 2 bases and J by 6 bases, and 5 bases separated the two germline ends.

J is TRBJ2-1 and V is TRBV18; D may be TRBD1 (5 bases). Trimming removed 3 bases at V and 7 bases at J, with 13 bases between. The CDR3 extends over 14 amino acids. Germline CDR1 is KGHSH and CDR2 is LQKENI. CDR3: CASSPRQGPNEQFF. CDR3 sequence (DNA): TGTGCCAGCTCACCTCGGCAGGGCCCAAATGAGCAGTTCTTC.

The chain employs TRBV15 and TRBJ2-7, with 9 bases lining up with TRBD2. CDR3 size: 16 residues. Germline V gives CDR1 LNHNV, CDR2 YYDKDF (reference sequence). Trimming removed 0 bases from V and 3 bases from J; junction bases left unmatched: 6. CDR3 protein: CATSRERAGGHYEQYF. The CDR3 DNA reads as TGTGCCACCAGCAGAGAAAGGGCGGGAGGGCACTACGAGCAGTACTTC.